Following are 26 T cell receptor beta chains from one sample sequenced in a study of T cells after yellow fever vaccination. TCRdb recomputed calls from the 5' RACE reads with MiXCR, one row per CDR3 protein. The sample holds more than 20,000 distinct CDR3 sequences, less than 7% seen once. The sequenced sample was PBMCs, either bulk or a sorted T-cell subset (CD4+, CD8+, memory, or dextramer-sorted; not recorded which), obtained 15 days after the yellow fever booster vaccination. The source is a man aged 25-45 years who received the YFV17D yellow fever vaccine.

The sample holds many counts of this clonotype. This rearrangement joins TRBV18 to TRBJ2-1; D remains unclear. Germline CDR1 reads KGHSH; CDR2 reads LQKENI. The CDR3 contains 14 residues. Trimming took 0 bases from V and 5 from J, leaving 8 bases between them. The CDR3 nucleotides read TGTGCCAGCTCACCACCTGCCAGAGACAATGAGCAGTTCTTC. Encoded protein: CASSPPARDNEQFF.

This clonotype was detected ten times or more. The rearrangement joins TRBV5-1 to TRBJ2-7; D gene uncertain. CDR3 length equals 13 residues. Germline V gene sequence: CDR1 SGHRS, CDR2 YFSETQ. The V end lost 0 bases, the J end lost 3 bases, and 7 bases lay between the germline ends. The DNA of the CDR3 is TGCGCCAGCAGCTTGGCTGATCTCTACGAGCAGTACTTC. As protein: CASSLADLYEQYF. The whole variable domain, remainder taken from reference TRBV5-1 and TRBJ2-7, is KAGVTQTPRYLIKTRGQQVTLSCSPISGHRSVSWYQQTPGQGLQFLFEYFSETQRNKGNFPGRFSGRQFSNSRSEMNVSTLELGDSALYLCASSLADLYEQYFGPGTRLTVT.

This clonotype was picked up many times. The CDR3 nucleotides read TGCAGTGCTTTAGGACAGGGGGGATATCAGCCCCAGCATTTT. This encodes CSALGQGGYQPQHF. J is TRBJ1-5 and V is TRBV20-1; TRBD1 matches 10 bases. The trim removed 5 bases at V and 5 bases at J, leaving 6 bases unmatched. The CDR3 loop spans 14 amino acids. The germline V gene has CDR1 DFQATT and CDR2 SNEGSKA (reference sequence).

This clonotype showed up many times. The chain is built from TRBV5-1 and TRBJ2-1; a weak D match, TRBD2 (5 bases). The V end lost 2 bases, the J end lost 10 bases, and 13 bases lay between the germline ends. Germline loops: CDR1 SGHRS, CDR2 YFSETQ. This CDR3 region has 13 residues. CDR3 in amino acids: CASSFPGYGEQFF. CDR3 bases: TGCGCCAGCAGCTTTCCGGGATACGGCGAGCAGTTCTTC.

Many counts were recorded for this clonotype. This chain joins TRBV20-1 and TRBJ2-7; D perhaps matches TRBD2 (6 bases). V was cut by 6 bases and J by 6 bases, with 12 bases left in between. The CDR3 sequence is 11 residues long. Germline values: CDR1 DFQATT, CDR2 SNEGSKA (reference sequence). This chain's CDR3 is CSAVLASEQYF. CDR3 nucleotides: TGCAGTGCGGTACTAGCCTCCGAGCAGTACTTC.

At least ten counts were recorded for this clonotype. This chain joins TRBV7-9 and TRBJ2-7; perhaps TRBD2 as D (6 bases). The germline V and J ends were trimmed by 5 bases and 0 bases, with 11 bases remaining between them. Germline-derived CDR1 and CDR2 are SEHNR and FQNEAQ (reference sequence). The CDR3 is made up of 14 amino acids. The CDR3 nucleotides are TGTGCCAGCAGCCGGGGGTCTCCCTCCTACGAGCAGTACTTC. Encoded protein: CASSRGSPSYEQYF.

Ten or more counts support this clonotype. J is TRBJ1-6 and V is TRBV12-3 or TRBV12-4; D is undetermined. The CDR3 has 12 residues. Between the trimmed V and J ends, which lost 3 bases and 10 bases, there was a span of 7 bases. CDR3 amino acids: CASSFYGSPLHF. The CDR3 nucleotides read TGTGCCAGCAGTTTTTATGGCTCACCCCTCCACTTT.

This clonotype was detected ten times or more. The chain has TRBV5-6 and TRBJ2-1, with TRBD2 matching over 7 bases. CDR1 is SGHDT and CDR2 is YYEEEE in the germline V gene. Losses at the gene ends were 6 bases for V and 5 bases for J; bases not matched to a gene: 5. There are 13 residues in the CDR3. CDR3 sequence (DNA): TGTGCCAGCAAGCGGGACGCGGACAATGAGCAGTTCTTC. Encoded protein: CASKRDADNEQFF. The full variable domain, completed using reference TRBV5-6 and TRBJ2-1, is DAGVTQSPTHLIKTRGQQVTLRCSPKSGHDTVSWYQQALGQGPQFIFQYYEEEERQRGNFPDRFSGHQFPNYSSELNVNALLLGDSALYLCASKRDADNEQFFGPGTRLTVL.

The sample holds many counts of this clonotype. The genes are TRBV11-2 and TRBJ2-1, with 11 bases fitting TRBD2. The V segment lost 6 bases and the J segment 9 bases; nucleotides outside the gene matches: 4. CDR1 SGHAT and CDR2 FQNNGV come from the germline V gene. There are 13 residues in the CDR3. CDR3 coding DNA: TGTGCCAGCAGAACTAGCGGGAGTTCTGAGCAGTTCTTC. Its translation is CASRTSGSSEQFF.

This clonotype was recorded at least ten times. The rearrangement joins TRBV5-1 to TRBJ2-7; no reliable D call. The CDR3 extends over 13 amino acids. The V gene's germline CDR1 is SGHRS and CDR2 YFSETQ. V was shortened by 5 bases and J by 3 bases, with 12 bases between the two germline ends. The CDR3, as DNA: TGCGCCAGCAGAGAAGGGCAGAACTACGAGCAGTACTTC. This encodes CASREGQNYEQYF.

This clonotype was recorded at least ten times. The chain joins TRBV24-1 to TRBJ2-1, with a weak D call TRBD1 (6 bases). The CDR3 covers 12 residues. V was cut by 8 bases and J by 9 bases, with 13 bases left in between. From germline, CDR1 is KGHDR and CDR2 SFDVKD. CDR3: CATTQGRGEQFF. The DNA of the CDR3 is TGTGCCACCACCCAGGGGCGTGGTGAGCAGTTCTTC.

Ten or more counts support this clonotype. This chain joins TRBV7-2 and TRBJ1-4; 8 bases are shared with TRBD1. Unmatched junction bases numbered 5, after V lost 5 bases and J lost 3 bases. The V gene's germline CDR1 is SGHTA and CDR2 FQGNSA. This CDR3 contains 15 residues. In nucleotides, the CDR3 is TGTGCCAGCAGCATTCAGGGGGCAGCTAATGAAAAACTGTTTTTT. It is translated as CASSIQGAANEKLFF. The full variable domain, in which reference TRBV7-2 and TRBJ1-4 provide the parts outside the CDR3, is GAGVSQSPSNKVTEKGKDVELRCDPISGHTALYWYRQSLGQGLEFLIYFQGNSAPDKSGLPSDRFSAERTGGSVSTLTIQRTQQEDSAVYLCASSIQGAANEKLFFGSGTQLSVL.

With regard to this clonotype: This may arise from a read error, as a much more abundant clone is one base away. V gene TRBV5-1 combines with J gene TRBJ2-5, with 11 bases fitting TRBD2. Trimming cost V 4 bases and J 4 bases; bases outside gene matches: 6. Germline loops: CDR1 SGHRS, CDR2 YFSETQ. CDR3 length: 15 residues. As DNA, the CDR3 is TGCGCCAGCAGCCCATCTAGCGGGGGGAGAGAGACCCAGTACTTC. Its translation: CASSPSSGGRETQYF. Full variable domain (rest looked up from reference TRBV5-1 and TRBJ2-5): KAGVTQTPRYLIKTRGQQVTLSCSPISGHRSVSWYQQTPGQGLQFLFEYFSETQRNKGNFPGRFSGRQFSNSRSEMNVSTLELGDSALYLCASSPSSGGRETQYFGPGTRLLVL.

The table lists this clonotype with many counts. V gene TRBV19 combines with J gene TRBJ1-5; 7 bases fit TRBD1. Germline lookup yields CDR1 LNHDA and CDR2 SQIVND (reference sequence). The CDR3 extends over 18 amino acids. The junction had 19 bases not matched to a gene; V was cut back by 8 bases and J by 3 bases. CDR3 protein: CASARERGRGVANQPQHF. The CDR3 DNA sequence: TGTGCCAGTGCCCGAGAAAGGGGGCGGGGGGTTGCCAATCAGCCCCAGCATTTT.

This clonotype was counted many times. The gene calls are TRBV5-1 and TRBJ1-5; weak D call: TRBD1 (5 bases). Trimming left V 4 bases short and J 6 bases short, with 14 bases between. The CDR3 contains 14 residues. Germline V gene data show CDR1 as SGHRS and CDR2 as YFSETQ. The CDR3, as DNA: TGCGCCAGCAGCGAAAGAGCAGGGATTCAGCCCCAGCATTTT. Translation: CASSERAGIQPQHF. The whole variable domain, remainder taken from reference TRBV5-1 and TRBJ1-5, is KAGVTQTPRYLIKTRGQQVTLSCSPISGHRSVSWYQQTPGQGLQFLFEYFSETQRNKGNFPGRFSGRQFSNSRSEMNVSTLELGDSALYLCASSERAGIQPQHFGDGTRLSIL.

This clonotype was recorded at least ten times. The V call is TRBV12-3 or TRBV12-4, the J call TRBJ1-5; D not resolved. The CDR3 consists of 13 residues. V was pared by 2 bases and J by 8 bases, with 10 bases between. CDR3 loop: CASSLLKLEPQHF. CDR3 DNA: TGTGCCAGCAGTTTACTGAAGTTAGAGCCCCAGCATTTT.

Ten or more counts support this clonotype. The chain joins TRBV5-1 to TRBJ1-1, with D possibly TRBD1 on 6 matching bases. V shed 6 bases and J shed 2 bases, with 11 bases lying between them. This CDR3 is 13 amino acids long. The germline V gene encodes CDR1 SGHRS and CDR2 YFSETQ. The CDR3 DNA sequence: TGCGCCAGCAATGGAGGGGGAAACACTGAAGCTTTCTTT. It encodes CASNGGGNTEAFF.

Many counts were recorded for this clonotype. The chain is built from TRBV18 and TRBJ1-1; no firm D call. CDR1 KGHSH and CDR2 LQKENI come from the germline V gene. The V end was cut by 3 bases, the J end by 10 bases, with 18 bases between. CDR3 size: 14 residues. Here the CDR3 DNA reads TGTGCCAGCTCACCCTCAATGGGCCTTCGTGGAGCTTTCTTT. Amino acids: CASSPSMGLRGAFF.

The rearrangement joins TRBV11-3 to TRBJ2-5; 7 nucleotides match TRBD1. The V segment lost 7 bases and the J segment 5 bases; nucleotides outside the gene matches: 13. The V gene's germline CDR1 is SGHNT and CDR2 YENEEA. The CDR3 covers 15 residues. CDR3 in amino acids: CASKPGQIDRETQYF. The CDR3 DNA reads TGTGCCAGCAAACCGGGACAGATCGACCGGGAGACCCAGTACTTC.

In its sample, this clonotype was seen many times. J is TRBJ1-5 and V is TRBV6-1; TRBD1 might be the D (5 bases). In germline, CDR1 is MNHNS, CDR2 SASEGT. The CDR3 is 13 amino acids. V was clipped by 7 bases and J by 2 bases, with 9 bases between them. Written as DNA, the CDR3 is TGTGCCAGCACAGGGTTGGGCAATCAGCCCCAGCATTTT. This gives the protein CASTGLGNQPQHF.

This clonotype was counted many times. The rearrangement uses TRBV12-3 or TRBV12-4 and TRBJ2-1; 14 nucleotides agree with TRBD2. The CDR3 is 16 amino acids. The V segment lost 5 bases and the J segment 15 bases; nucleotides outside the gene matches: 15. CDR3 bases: TGTGCCAGCAGTCTGGGGGGGACTAGCGGGAGTCCCCGAGTGTTCTTC. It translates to CASSLGGTSGSPRVFF.

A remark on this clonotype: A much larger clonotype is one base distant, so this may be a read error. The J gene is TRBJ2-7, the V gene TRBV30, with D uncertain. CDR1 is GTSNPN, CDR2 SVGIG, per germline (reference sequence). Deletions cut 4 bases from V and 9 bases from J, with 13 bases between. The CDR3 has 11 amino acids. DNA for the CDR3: TGTGCCTGGACCATCTCCAACGGGCAGTACTTC. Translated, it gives CAWTISNGQYF. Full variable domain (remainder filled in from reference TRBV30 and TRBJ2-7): SQTIHQWPATLVQPVGSPLSLECTVEGTSNPNLYWYRQAAGRGLQLLFYSVGIGQISSEVPQNLSASRPQDRQFILSSKKLLLSDSGFYLCAWTISNGQYFGPGTRLTVT.

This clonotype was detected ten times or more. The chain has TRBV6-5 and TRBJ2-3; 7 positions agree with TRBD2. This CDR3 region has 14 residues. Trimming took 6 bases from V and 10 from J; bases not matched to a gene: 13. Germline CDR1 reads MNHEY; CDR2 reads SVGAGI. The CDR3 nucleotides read TGTGCCAGCAGCCCCACCCAACTAGCGACAGCGCAGTATTTT. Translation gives CASSPTQLATAQYF.

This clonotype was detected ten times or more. In DNA form, the CDR3 reads TGTGCCAGCAGCGTCCGCCCTTTGGGGAGCTCTGGAAACACCATATATTTT. Translating gives CASSVRPLGSSGNTIYF. This chain uses TRBV9 with TRBJ1-3; no clear D. The V gene's germline CDR1 is SGDLS and CDR2 YYNGEE. The CDR3 runs 17 residues. Trimming removed 2 bases from V and 0 bases from J, with 15 bases in between. The full variable domain, its missing parts supplied by reference TRBV9 and TRBJ1-3, is DSGVTQTPKHLITATGQRVTLRCSPRSGDLSVYWYQQSLDQGLQFLIQYYNGEERAKGNILERFSAQQFPDLHSELNLSSLELGDSALYFCASSVRPLGSSGNTIYFGEGSWLTVV.

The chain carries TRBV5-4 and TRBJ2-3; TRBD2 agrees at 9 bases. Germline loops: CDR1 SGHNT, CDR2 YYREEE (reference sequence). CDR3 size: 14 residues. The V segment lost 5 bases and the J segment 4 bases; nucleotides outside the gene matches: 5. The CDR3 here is CASSMTSGADTQYF. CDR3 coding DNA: TGTGCCAGCAGTATGACTAGCGGCGCAGATACGCAGTATTTT.

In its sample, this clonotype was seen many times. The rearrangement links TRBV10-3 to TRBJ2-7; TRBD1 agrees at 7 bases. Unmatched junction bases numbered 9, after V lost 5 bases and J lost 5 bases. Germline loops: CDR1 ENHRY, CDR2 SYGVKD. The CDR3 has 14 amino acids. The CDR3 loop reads CAISRSQGIDEQYF. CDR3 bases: TGTGCCATCAGTAGGTCACAGGGGATCGACGAGCAGTACTTC.